The rows below give T cell receptor beta chains drawn from one sample of a study of cytomegalovirus exposure and HLA in healthy donors. This table comes from immunoSEQ multiplex PCR, and its TCRdb copy is limited to in-frame clones, with some not included. This repertoire shows 250,000 to 350,000 clones, around two thirds found once; its top ten account for roughly 2.4%. What was sequenced was PBMCs. These TCRs come from a female donor in good health and CMV-seronegative. The CDR3 runs from the conserved cysteine through the conserved F or W. The order of the fields is V gene, D gene, clone size, J gene, CDR3 protein, CDR3 DNA. D genes are given only for firm matches. The size entry is marked missing in some rows and otherwise reads once, few, many or a size class.

TRBV7-9,TRBD1,NA,TRBJ1-5,CASSPQGAGNQPQHF,TGTGCCAGCAGCCCACAGGGGGCGGGCAATCAGCCCCAGCATTTT
TRBV19,TRBD2,once,TRBJ2-1,CASSIPPGTTPYNEQFF,TGTGCCAGTAGTATCCCCCCCGGGACTACGCCCTACAATGAGCAGTTCTTC
TRBV6-4,NA,NA,TRBJ2-1,CASSDSSVGYNEQFF,TGTGCCAGCAGTGACTCGAGCGTTGGATACAATGAGCAGTTCTTC
TRBV6-6,NA,few,TRBJ2-3,CASSSFQTQYF,TGTGCCAGCAGTTCGTTTCAGACGCAGTATTTT
TRBV9,NA,NA,TRBJ2-3,CASSVGGITDTQYF,TGTGCCAGCAGCGTGGGGGGTATCACAGATACGCAGTATTTT
TRBV5-1,TRBD1,few,TRBJ2-2,CASSFGTANTGELFF,TGCGCCAGCAGCTTCGGGACAGCGAACACCGGGGAGCTGTTTTTT
TRBV4-1,NA,NA,TRBJ1-3,CASSRLTGSGNTIYF,TGCGCCAGCAGCCGCCTCACGGGCTCTGGAAACACCATATATTTT
TRBV25-1,NA,NA,TRBJ2-3,CASSEWKGDTDTQYF,TGTGCCAGCAGTGAATGGAAGGGGGACACAGATACGCAGTATTTT
TRBV5-1,TRBD1,NA,TRBJ2-3,CASSPTGGMDTQYF,TGCGCCAGCAGCCCCACAGGGGGGATGGATACGCAGTATTTT
TRBV30,NA,NA,TRBJ1-1,CAWRTQGTTEAFF,TGTGCCTGGAGGACCCAGGGCACCACTGAAGCTTTCTTT
TRBV28,TRBD1,NA,TRBJ2-7,CASRDRMNEQYF,TGTGCCAGCAGGGACAGGATGAACGAGCAGTACTTC
TRBV5-1,NA,NA,TRBJ2-2,CASSARDTGELFF,TGCGCCAGCAGCGCGAGGGACACCGGGGAGCTGTTTTTT
TRBV27,NA,NA,TRBJ2-7,CASSSPLTGDLNYEQYF,TGTGCCAGCAGTTCCCCCCTGACAGGAGACCTTAACTACGAGCAGTACTTC
TRBV5-4,NA,NA,TRBJ2-7,CASSLDLGQFYEQYF,TGTGCCAGCAGCTTGGATCTTGGACAATTCTACGAGCAGTACTTC
TRBV7-2,NA,NA,TRBJ2-2,CASSLAKPTTGELFF,TGTGCCAGCAGCTTAGCGAAGCCAACTACCGGGGAGCTGTTTTTT
TRBV9,TRBD1,NA,TRBJ2-1,CASSVASGTGQFF,TGTGCCAGCAGCGTAGCCTCCGGGACAGGGCAGTTCTTC
TRBV5-1,NA,NA,TRBJ2-6,CASEPSPGSGANVLTF,TGCGCCAGCGAACCGAGCCCGGGCTCTGGGGCCAACGTCCTGACTTTC
TRBV5-1,TRBD1,few,TRBJ1-2,CASSLETGGGYGYTF,TGCGCCAGCAGCTTGGAAACAGGGGGCGGCTATGGCTACACCTTC
TRBV5-1,TRBD2,NA,TRBJ2-1,CASSLERGNSYNEQFF,TGCGCCAGCAGCTTGGAGCGGGGAAACTCCTACAATGAGCAGTTCTTC
TRBV6-5,NA,NA,TRBJ2-5,CASSSQVETQYF,TGTGCCAGCAGTTCCCAGGTCGAGACCCAGTACTTC
TRBV19,NA,NA,TRBJ1-1,CATLDRVSEAFF,TGTGCCACTCTCGACCGGGTTTCTGAAGCTTTCTTT
TRBV5-1,TRBD2,NA,TRBJ2-2,CASSLAGTNTGELFF,TGCGCCAGCAGCTTAGCGGGAACGAACACCGGGGAGCTGTTTTTT
TRBV12-5,NA,NA,TRBJ2-1,CASGPDSNEQFF,TGTGCTAGTGGCCCCGACAGTAATGAGCAGTTCTTC
TRBV15,NA,once,TRBJ2-7,CATSRGGLSYEQYF,TGTGCCACCAGCAGAGGGGGACTCTCCTACGAGCAGTACTTC
TRBV6-5,TRBD1,NA,TRBJ1-3,CASSTTGGNGNTIYF,TGTGCCAGCAGTACTACAGGGGGGAACGGAAACACCATATATTTT
TRBV9,TRBD2,once,TRBJ2-3,CASSVVGGRAADTQYF,TGTGCCAGCAGCGTAGTAGGCGGGAGGGCCGCAGATACGCAGTATTTT
TRBV4-2,TRBD2,once,TRBJ2-7,CASSQAQREEEQYF,TGTGCCAGCAGCCAAGCCCAGCGGGAGGAGGAGCAGTACTTC
TRBV10-1,TRBD1,NA,TRBJ2-1,CASSQLGGQGFDEQFF,TGCGCCAGCAGCCAGCTAGGGGGACAGGGGTTTGATGAGCAGTTCTTC
TRBV7-9,TRBD1,NA,TRBJ1-4,CASSLGTGTEKLFF,TGTGCCAGCAGCTTAGGGACAGGGACCGAAAAACTGTTTTTT